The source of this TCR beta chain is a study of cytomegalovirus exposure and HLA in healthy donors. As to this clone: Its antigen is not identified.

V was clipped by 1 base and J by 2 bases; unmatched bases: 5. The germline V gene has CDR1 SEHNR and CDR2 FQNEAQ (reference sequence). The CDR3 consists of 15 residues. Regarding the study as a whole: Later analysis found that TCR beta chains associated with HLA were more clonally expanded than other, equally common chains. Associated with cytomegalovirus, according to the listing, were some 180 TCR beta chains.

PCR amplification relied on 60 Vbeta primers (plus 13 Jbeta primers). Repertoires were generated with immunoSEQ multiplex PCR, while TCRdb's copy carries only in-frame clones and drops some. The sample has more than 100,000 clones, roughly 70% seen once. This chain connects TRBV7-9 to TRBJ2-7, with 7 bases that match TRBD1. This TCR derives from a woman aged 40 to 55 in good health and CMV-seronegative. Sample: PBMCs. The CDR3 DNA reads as TGTGCCAGCAGCTTAGATTCCCAGGGGGCCTACGAGCAGTACTTC. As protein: CASSLDSQGAYEQYF.